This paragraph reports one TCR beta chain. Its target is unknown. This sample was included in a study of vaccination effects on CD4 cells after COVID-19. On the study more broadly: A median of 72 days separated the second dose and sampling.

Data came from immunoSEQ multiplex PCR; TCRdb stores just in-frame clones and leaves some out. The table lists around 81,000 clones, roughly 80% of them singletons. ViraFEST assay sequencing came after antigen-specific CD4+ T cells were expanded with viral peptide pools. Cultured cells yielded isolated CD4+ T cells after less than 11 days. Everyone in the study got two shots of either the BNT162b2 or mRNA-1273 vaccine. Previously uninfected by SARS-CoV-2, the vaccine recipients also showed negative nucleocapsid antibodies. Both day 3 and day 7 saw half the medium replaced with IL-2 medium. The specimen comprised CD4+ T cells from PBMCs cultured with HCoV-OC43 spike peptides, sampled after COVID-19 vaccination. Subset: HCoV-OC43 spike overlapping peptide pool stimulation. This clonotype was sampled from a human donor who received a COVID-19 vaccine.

The CDR3, as DNA: TGCGCCAGCAGCTTTTCCGACAGGAGCGAGACCCAGTACTTC. Protein sequence: CASSFSDRSETQYF. The chain links TRBV5-1 to TRBJ2-5; D is possibly TRBD1 (6 bases). The V gene lost 2 bases and the J gene lost 5 bases, with 13 bases spanning the gap. Germline V gene data show CDR1 as SGHRS and CDR2 as YFSETQ. This CDR3 region has 14 residues.